The T cell receptor (beta chain) under discussion was sequenced for a study of CD8+ T cells in alopecia areata. Study summary: Those treated were given oral tofacitinib at 5 to 10 mg twice daily. Study-level findings and limits: One nonresponder makes the tie between baseline CD8+ expansion and response uncertain. With tofacitinib ongoing, many expanded lesional clones persisted in both scalp and blood.

Reverse transcribed after extraction, RNA yielded cDNA as the sequencing template. Method: immunoSEQ multiplex PCR; TCRdb's copy keeps in-frame clones and lacks some. The sample holds about 42,000 clones, around 71% seen once. The CDR3 length is 16 residues. The germline V gene encodes CDR1 MNHEY and CDR2 SMNVEV (reference sequence). V was cut by 0 bases and J by 4 bases, with 15 bases left in between. Sample treatment: oral pan-JAK inhibitor, 5-10 mg twice daily. Obtained from alopecia areata patients were lesional scalp punch biopsies along with peripheral blood. Concerning this clone itself: Its antigen is unknown.

This TCR was sampled from a human donor with alopecia areata. The rearrangement uses TRBV27 and TRBJ1-2; unclear D gene. This specimen was CD8+ T cells sorted from blood, taken at week 4, from a patient treated with tofacitinib. Here the CDR3 DNA reads TGTGCCAGCAGTTTATCCCCGGGTGAAGGAATCTATGGCTACACCTTC. As protein: CASSLSPGEGIYGYTF.